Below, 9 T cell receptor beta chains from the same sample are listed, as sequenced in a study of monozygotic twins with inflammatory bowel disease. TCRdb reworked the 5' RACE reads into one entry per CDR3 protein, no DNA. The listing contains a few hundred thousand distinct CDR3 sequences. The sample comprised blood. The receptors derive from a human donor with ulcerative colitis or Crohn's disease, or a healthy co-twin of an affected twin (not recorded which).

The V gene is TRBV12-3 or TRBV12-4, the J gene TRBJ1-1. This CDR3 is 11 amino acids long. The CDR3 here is CASSFHMEAFF.

The CDR3 region is CASSTRDRSSRAFF. The chain carries TRBV7-2 and TRBJ1-1; TCRdb calls TRBD1, which cannot be checked without DNA. The CDR3 loop spans 14 amino acids. CDR1 and CDR2 (germline): SGHTA, FQGNSA.

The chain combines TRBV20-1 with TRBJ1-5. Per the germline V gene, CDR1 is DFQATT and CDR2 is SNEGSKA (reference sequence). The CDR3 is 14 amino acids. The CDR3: CSARDLQLNQPQHF.

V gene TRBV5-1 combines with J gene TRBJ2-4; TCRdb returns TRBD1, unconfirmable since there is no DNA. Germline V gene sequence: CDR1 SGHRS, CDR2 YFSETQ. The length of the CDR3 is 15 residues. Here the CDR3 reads CASSSGGGDGNMQYF. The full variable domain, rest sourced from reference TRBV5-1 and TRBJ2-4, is KAGVTQTPRYLIKTRGQQVTLSCSPISGHRSVSWYQQTPGQGLQFLFEYFSETQRNKGNFPGRFSGRQFSNSRSEMNVSTLELGDSALYLCASSSGGGDGNMQYFGAGTRLSVL.

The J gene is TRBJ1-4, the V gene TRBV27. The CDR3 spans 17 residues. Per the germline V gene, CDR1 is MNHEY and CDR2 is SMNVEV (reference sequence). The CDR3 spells CASSPSPNRATNEKLFF.

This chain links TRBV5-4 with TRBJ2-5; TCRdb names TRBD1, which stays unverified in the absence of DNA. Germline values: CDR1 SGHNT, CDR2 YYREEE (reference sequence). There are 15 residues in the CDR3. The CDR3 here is CASRPGQGSQETQYF.

The CDR3 loop is CASSLRIPNEQFF. The chain carries TRBV28 and TRBJ2-1; the TCRdb D gene call, TRBD2, has no DNA to confirm it. The CDR3 runs to 13 residues. CDR1 is MDHEN and CDR2 is SYDVKM in the germline V gene.

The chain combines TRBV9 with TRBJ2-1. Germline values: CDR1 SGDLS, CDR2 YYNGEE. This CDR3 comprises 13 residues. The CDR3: CASSVGVSNEQFF.

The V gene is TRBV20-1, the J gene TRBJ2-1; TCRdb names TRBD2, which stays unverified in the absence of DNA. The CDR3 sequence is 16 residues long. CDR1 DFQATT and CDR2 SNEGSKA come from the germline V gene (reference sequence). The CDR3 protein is CSARGPGSGRGNEQFF.